This T cell receptor beta chain was documented in a study of shared T cell receptors in the human thymus. Here immunoSEQ multiplex PCR was the method, and the copy in TCRdb shows in-frame clones only, minus some. The data show some 640,000 clones, about 89% seen once. Trimming took 3 bases from V and 5 from J, leaving 19 bases between them. From germline, CDR1 is LGHNT and CDR2 FRNRAP. The CDR3 is made up of 16 amino acids. The sample was also reused in another study, on human thymus T cells. That study reports: An apparent bias in V and J gene usage was seen in thymic and blood repertoires. Unrelated individuals had highly overlapping thymic repertoires, as reported in related research.

The sequenced sample consisted of thymocytes. V and J are TRBV12-5 and TRBJ1-2; no definite D call. This TCR was sampled from a boy less than two years old with a congenital heart defect. CDR3 protein: CASGFDPLGGSYGYTF. DNA of the CDR3: TGTGCTAGTGGTTTTGATCCCTTGGGAGGTTCTTATGGCTACACCTTC. Filled out from reference TRBV12-5 and TRBJ1-2, the complete variable domain reads DARVTQTPRHKVTEMGQEVTMRCQPILGHNTVFWYRQTMMQGLELLAYFRNRAPLDDSGMPKDRFSAEMPDATLATLKIQPSEPRDSAVYFCASGFDPLGGSYGYTFGSGTRLTVV.